This T cell receptor beta chain was captured by sequencing in a study of blood T cell repertoires in COVID-19. Study-level background: Samples came from the United States, Italy and Spain, spanning acute and convalescent COVID-19.

Only in-frame clones appear in the TCRdb table, and some are missing; sequencing was by immunoSEQ multiplex PCR. The sample yields a few hundred thousand clones, 80% to 90% seen once. Trimming took 0 bases from V and 0 from J; bases not matched to a gene: 1. The germline V gene has CDR1 SGDLS and CDR2 YYNGEE. The CDR3 spans 15 residues. The chain combines TRBV9 with TRBJ2-3; 7 bases fit TRBD2. Specimen: peripheral blood. This clonotype was sampled from a woman aged 80 or over with active or convalescent COVID-19. CDR3 coding DNA: TGTGCCAGCAGCGTAGGGACTAGAAGCACAGATACGCAGTATTTT. It encodes CASSVGTRSTDTQYF. The full variable domain, its missing parts supplied by reference TRBV9 and TRBJ2-3, is DSGVTQTPKHLITATGQRVTLRCSPRSGDLSVYWYQQSLDQGLQFLIQYYNGEERAKGNILERFSAQQFPDLHSELNLSSLELGDSALYFCASSVGTRSTDTQYFGPGTRLTVL.